Presented here are 25 T cell receptor beta chains from one specimen sequenced in a study of beta chain features in type 1 diabetes. Whole-study findings and limits: Among all four CD4+ subsets, Type 1 diabetes patients had TCRB CDR3s that were moderately but significantly shorter.

Isolated RNA was reverse transcribed in full, so expressed TCRB transcripts were sequenced. Data came from immunoSEQ multiplex PCR; TCRdb stores just in-frame clones and leaves some out. The sample yields over 600,000 clones, 12% seen once. No antigen has been assigned to these receptors. The source material was naive CD4+ T cells from blood. Source of these receptors: a man under 40 with type 1 diabetes.

This chain links TRBV6-5 with TRBJ2-7, with TRBD2 identical over 8 bases. The CDR3 consists of 14 residues. V gave up 11 bases and J gave up 0 bases; unmatched junction bases: 9. The V gene's germline CDR1 is MNHEY and CDR2 SVGAGI. CDR3 sequence: CAGPSGTSSYEQYF. Written as DNA, the CDR3 is TGTGCCGGCCCTTCCGGGACTAGCTCCTACGAGCAGTACTTC.

This clone showed up just a few times. The chain employs TRBV5-1 and TRBJ2-7, with D possibly being TRBD1 or TRBD2 (5 bases each). Trimming took off 6 bases at V and 6 bases at J, with 16 bases between the two ends. Germline CDR1 SGHRS, CDR2 YFSETQ. The CDR3 sequence is 13 residues long. The chain's CDR3 is CASTPGQGVEQYF. The CDR3 DNA sequence: TGCGCCAGCACCCCGGGGCAGGGTGTCGAGCAGTACTTC.

This clone has just a few counts. This sequence joins TRBV6-5 and TRBJ2-1; 8 bases are a match to TRBD2. The CDR3 consists of 13 residues. J was trimmed by 8 bases and V by 6 bases; bases with no gene match: 6. CDR1 is MNHEY and CDR2 is SVGAGI in the germline V gene. The CDR3 here is CASRRTSPHEQFF. CDR3 coding DNA: TGTGCCAGCAGACGGACTAGCCCCCATGAGCAGTTCTTC.

V and J are TRBV28 and TRBJ2-2, with TRBD2 matching 13 bases. Germline V gene data show CDR1 as MDHEN and CDR2 as SYDVKM. This CDR3 is built from 16 residues. The V and J ends lost 6 bases and 10 bases, in that order; junction bases with no gene match: 11. DNA of the CDR3: TGTGCCAGCAGGCTGGGACTAGCGGGGTCCTTTGTGGAGCTGTTTTTT. It yields the protein CASRLGLAGSFVELFF.

This clone was counted a few times. This rearrangement joins TRBV29-1 to TRBJ1-3; D gene unclear. The CDR3 covers 12 residues. Deletions cut 0 bases from V and 4 bases from J, with 4 bases between. From germline, CDR1 is SQVTM and CDR2 ANQGSEA. Here the CDR3 reads CSVEDQGNTIYF. CDR3 nucleotides: TGCAGCGTTGAAGATCAGGGAAACACCATATATTTT.

This clone turned up a few times. The chain uses TRBV4-3 and TRBJ1-2, with D unresolved. V was pared by 4 bases and J by 7 bases, with 22 bases between. Germline loops: CDR1 LGHNA, CDR2 YSLEER. This CDR3 comprises 16 residues. The CDR3 spells CASSPFLGQGSGGYTF. The CDR3 DNA reads TGCGCCAGCAGCCCCTTCCTTGGCCAAGGGTCGGGTGGCTACACCTTC.

The chain is built from TRBV6-5 and TRBJ2-6; D might be TRBD2 (5 bases). The CDR3 runs to 13 residues. Germline V lookup: CDR1 MNHEY, CDR2 SVGAGI. V was clipped by 7 bases and J by 4 bases, with 8 bases between them. CDR3 sequence reads: CASTGNGANVLTF. The CDR3 coding sequence is TGTGCCAGCACGGGGAACGGGGCCAACGTCCTGACTTTC.

This clone was seen many times. The chain carries TRBV11-3 and TRBJ2-1, with a tentative D call TRBD1 (6 bases). Germline CDR1 is SGHNT and CDR2 is YENEEA. The CDR3 totals 12 residues. The CDR3 region is CAVGAGYNEQFF. In nucleotides, the CDR3 is TGTGCAGTGGGGGCGGGTTACAATGAGCAGTTCTTC. Combining the CDR3 with reference TRBV11-3 and TRBJ2-1 gives the whole variable domain EAGVVQSPRYKIIEKKQPVAFWCNPISGHNTLYWYLQNLGQGPELLIRYENEEAVDDSQLPKDRFSAERLKGVDSTLKIQPAELGDSAVYLCAVGAGYNEQFFGPGTRLTVL.

The chain recombines TRBV4-3 with TRBJ1-2; D is undetermined. CDR3 size: 15 residues. Trimming shortened V by 1 base and J by 6 bases, and 15 bases separated the two germline ends. Germline V lookup: CDR1 LGHNA, CDR2 YSLEER. The CDR3 nucleotides read TGCGCCAGCAGCCAAGGAACCTTGCTTTCGGATGGCTACACCTTC. The encoded protein is CASSQGTLLSDGYTF.

This clone came up a few times. The chain employs TRBV14 and TRBJ1-5; D uncertain. This CDR3 has 13 residues. Trimming left V 3 bases short and J 5 bases short, with 8 bases between. Germline CDR1 reads SGHDN; CDR2 reads FVKESK. CDR3 sequence (DNA): TGTGCCAGCAGCCAGGGGTATTATCAGCCCCAGCATTTT. Translating it yields CASSQGYYQPQHF.

V and J are TRBV7-3 and TRBJ2-1; the D is unclear. The V gene lost 2 bases and the J gene lost 0 bases, with 8 bases spanning the gap. CDR1 is SGHTA, CDR2 FQGTGA, per germline. The CDR3 runs to 15 residues. The CDR3 bases are TGTGCCAGCAGCTTACAGATGGGCTCCTACAATGAGCAGTTCTTC. This encodes CASSLQMGSYNEQFF.

This clone has more than one count but fewer than ten. This chain connects TRBV7-2 to TRBJ1-2, with unresolved D. Trimming stripped 3 bases from V and 8 bases from J, with 19 bases between. CDR3 length: 15 residues. Per the germline V gene, CDR1 is SGHTA and CDR2 is FQGNSA. The CDR3 DNA follows: TGTGCCAGCAGCTTCCGGGCCCAAGGCCCACTCGGCTACACCTTC. It encodes CASSFRAQGPLGYTF. Using reference TRBV7-2 and TRBJ1-2 for the parts outside the CDR3, the full variable domain is GAGVSQSPSNKVTEKGKDVELRCDPISGHTALYWYRQSLGQGLEFLIYFQGNSAPDKSGLPSDRFSAERTGGSVSTLTIQRTQQEDSAVYLCASSFRAQGPLGYTFGSGTRLTVV.

This chain uses TRBV10-3 with TRBJ1-2; D remains ambiguous. Germline-derived CDR1 and CDR2 are ENHRY and SYGVKD. V was pared by 0 bases and J by 4 bases, with 12 bases between. There are 15 residues in the CDR3. The chain's CDR3 is CAISESSPLRYGYTF. The CDR3 nucleotides read TGTGCCATCAGTGAGTCGAGTCCTCTCCGCTATGGCTACACCTTC.

The gene calls are TRBV10-3 and TRBJ1-5, with a possible D match to TRBD1 (6 bases). Germline CDR1 reads ENHRY; CDR2 reads SYGVKD. Trimming took off 4 bases at V and 5 bases at J, with 9 bases between the two ends. The CDR3 has 13 amino acids. For the CDR3, the DNA is TGTGCCATCAGTGGGGGGGGCGATCAGCCCCAGCATTTT. This sequence encodes CAISGGGDQPQHF.

The J gene is TRBJ2-7, the V gene TRBV11-2, with D hard to call. Germline CDR1 reads SGHAT; CDR2 reads FQNNGV. V was trimmed by 5 bases and J by 2 bases, leaving 10 bases between them. This CDR3 comprises 13 residues. CDR3 residues: CASSADGTYEQYF. As DNA, the CDR3 is TGTGCCAGCAGCGCGGACGGTACCTACGAGCAGTACTTC.

This clone was detected only a few times. This chain's CDR3 is CASSLDQGGNQPQHF. CDR3 in DNA: TGCGCCAGCAGCTTGGACCAGGGTGGCAATCAGCCCCAGCATTTT. The chain is built from TRBV5-1 and TRBJ1-5, with D possibly being TRBD1 (5 bases). Germline V lookup: CDR1 SGHRS, CDR2 YFSETQ. The length of the CDR3 is 15 residues. V was clipped by 0 bases and J by 2 bases, with 9 bases between them. Variable domain in full (rest from reference TRBV5-1 and TRBJ1-5): KAGVTQTPRYLIKTRGQQVTLSCSPISGHRSVSWYQQTPGQGLQFLFEYFSETQRNKGNFPGRFSGRQFSNSRSEMNVSTLELGDSALYLCASSLDQGGNQPQHFGDGTRLSIL.

This chain connects TRBV7-8 to TRBJ2-3; D gene uncertain. V lost 5 bases to trimming and J lost 1 base, with 19 bases between them. The CDR3 has 17 residues. Germline V gene data show CDR1 as SGHVS and CDR2 as FQNEAQ. The DNA for the CDR3 is TGTGCCAGCAGCCACAGCTTGCGGTTCATTGGCACAGATACGCAGTATTTT. This encodes CASSHSLRFIGTDTQYF.

This clone was picked up a small number of times. The V and J genes are TRBV28 and TRBJ2-1; 13 bases are a match to TRBD2. J gave up 7 bases and V 6 bases, and 3 bases lay outside the gene matches. The CDR3 totals 14 residues. Germline values: CDR1 MDHEN, CDR2 SYDVKM. The CDR3 loop reads CASSPGLAGNEQFF. The CDR3 bases are TGTGCCAGCAGCCCGGGACTAGCGGGAAATGAGCAGTTCTTC.

This chain connects TRBV27 to TRBJ2-7; the D gene is possibly TRBD1 (6 bases). Germline V lookup: CDR1 MNHEY, CDR2 SMNVEV (reference sequence). CDR3 length equals 14 residues. V dropped 3 bases and J dropped 5 bases, with 14 bases sitting between them. The CDR3 region is CASSFSGTIDEQYF. Written as DNA, the CDR3 is TGTGCCAGCAGTTTCTCCGGGACAATCGACGAGCAGTACTTC.

This clone was detected a few times. The chain joins TRBV10-3 to TRBJ1-5, with TRBD1 as a possible D gene (5 bases). The V gene's germline CDR1 is ENHRY and CDR2 SYGVKD. The CDR3 length is 12 residues. V was cut by 10 bases and J by 4 bases, with 11 bases left in between. CDR3 region: CATWDANQPQHF. In DNA form, the CDR3 reads TGTGCCACTTGGGACGCAAATCAGCCCCAGCATTTT.

This clone showed up just a few times. The chain recombines TRBV5-1 with TRBJ2-3; D not certain. The germline V gene encodes CDR1 SGHRS and CDR2 YFSETQ. The length of the CDR3 is 13 residues. The V end was cut by 3 bases, the J end by 1 base, with 6 bases between. CDR3 loop: CASSWTGTDTQYF. The CDR3 nucleotides read TGCGCCAGCAGCTGGACGGGCACAGATACGCAGTATTTT.

There are a few counts of this clone. This CDR3 is CASSLGVGTTEAFF. In nucleotides, the CDR3 is TGCGCCAGCAGCTTGGGGGTGGGAACCACTGAAGCTTTCTTT. This chain links TRBV5-1 with TRBJ1-1, with D hard to call. In germline, CDR1 is SGHRS, CDR2 YFSETQ. This CDR3 has 14 residues. V lost 0 bases and J lost 4, with 10 bases in between. Combining the CDR3 with reference TRBV5-1 and TRBJ1-1 gives the whole variable domain KAGVTQTPRYLIKTRGQQVTLSCSPISGHRSVSWYQQTPGQGLQFLFEYFSETQRNKGNFPGRFSGRQFSNSRSEMNVSTLELGDSALYLCASSLGVGTTEAFFGQGTRLTVV.

This rearrangement joins TRBV4-2 to TRBJ2-3; 9 bases are a match to TRBD2. The CDR3 runs to 16 residues. CDR1 and CDR2 (germline): LGHNA, YNFKEQ. With V trimmed by 4 bases and J by 7 bases, 12 bases remained unmatched. The CDR3 protein is CASSLARSGGSYTQYF. The DNA for the CDR3 is TGTGCCAGCAGCCTAGCTCGTAGCGGGGGCTCCTATACGCAGTATTTT.

This clone was counted between two and nine times. This rearrangement joins TRBV7-9 to TRBJ2-5; 7 nucleotides line up with TRBD1. J lost 1 base, V lost 6 bases, and 2 bases had no gene match. The CDR3 extends over 13 amino acids. Germline values: CDR1 SEHNR, CDR2 FQNEAQ (reference sequence). The chain's CDR3 is CASRWDSQETQYF. In DNA, the CDR3 is TGTGCCAGCAGATGGGACAGCCAAGAGACCCAGTACTTC.

CDR3 coding DNA: TGTGCCAGCGAAAAGGGCCCCGGGGAGCTGTTTTTT. Amino acids: CASEKGPGELFF. The chain carries TRBV19 and TRBJ2-2; D is uncertain. CDR1 is LNHDA and CDR2 is SQIVND in the germline V gene (reference sequence). V shed 9 bases and J shed 6 bases, with 11 bases lying between them. CDR3 length: 12 amino acids.